What follows is one T cell receptor beta chain and its context. Trimming cost V 1 base and J 10 bases, with 20 bases left between them. The V gene's germline CDR1 is MNHNS and CDR2 SASEGT. The CDR3 totals 15 residues. The data are from a study of cytomegalovirus exposure and HLA in healthy donors. Generated by immunoSEQ multiplex PCR, the TCRdb table keeps only in-frame clones and is missing some. This sample has roughly 59,000 clones, with 85% to 95% found just once. The sequenced material came from PBMCs. The genes are TRBV6-1 and TRBJ2-7, with D perhaps TRBD1 (6 bases). This TCR was recovered from a woman between 18 and 29 years old in good health and CMV-seropositive. The CDR3 here is CASSEGPGPGQTQYF. The CDR3 DNA follows: TGTGCCAGCAGTGAAGGGCCGGGCCCCGGACAGACTCAGTACTTC.